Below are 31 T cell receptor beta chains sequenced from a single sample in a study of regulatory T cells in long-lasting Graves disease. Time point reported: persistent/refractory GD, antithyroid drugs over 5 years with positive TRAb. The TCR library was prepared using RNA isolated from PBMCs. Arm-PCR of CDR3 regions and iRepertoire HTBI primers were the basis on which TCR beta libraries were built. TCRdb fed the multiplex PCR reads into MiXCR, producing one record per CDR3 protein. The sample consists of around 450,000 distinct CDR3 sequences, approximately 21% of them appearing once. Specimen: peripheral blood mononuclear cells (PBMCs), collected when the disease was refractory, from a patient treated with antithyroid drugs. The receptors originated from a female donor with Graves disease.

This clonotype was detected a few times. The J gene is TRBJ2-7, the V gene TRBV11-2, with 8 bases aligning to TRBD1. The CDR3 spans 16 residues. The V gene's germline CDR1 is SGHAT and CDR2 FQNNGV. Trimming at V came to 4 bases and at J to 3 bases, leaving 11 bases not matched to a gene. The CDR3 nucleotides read TGTGCCAGCAGCTCCATGGCGGGACAGGCCGACTACGAGCAGTACTTC. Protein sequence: CASSSMAGQADYEQYF.

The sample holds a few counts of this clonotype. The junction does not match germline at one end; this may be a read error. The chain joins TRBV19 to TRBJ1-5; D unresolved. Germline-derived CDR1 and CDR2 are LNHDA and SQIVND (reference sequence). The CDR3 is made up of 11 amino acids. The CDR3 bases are TGTGCCAGTAGTATCTCTCAGCGCCAGCATTTT. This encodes CASSISQRQHF.

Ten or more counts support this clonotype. CDR3 sequence: CASSARQGWQETQYF. CDR3 sequence (DNA): TGTGCCAGCAGTGCCCGACAGGGTTGGCAAGAGACCCAGTACTTC. The rearrangement links TRBV2 to TRBJ2-5; 7 nucleotides align to TRBD1. Trimming removed 4 bases from V and 2 bases from J; junction bases left unmatched: 7. Germline CDR1 SNHLY, CDR2 FYNNEI. The length of the CDR3 is 15 residues. The full variable domain, in which reference TRBV2 and TRBJ2-5 provide the parts outside the CDR3, is EPEVTQTPSHQVTQMGQEVILRCVPISNHLYFYWYRQILGQKVEFLVSFYNNEISEKSEIFDDQFSVERPDGSNFTLKIRSTKLEDSAMYFCASSARQGWQETQYFGPGTRLLVL.

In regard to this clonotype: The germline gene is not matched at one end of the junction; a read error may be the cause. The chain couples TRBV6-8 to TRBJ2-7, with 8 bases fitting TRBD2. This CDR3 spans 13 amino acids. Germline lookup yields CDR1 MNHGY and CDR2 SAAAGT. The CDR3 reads CASSRPGGAEQHF. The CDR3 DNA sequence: TGTGCCAGCAGCAGGCCGGGGGGGGCCGAGCAGCACTTC.

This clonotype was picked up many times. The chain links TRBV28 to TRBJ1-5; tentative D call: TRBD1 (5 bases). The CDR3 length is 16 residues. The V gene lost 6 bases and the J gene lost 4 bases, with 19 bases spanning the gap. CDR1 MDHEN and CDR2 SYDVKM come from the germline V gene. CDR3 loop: CASSQRRAGGNQPQHF. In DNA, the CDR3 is TGTGCCAGCAGCCAACGTCGTGCTGGGGGGAATCAGCCCCAGCATTTT.

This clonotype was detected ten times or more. CDR3 DNA sequence: TGTGCCAGCACCCAGATCTCTGGAAACACCATATATTTT. This translates into CASTQISGNTIYF. The chain carries TRBV28 and TRBJ1-3, with unresolved D. Trimming pared 7 bases from V and 0 bases from J, leaving 7 bases between. There are 13 residues in the CDR3. Germline CDR1 reads MDHEN; CDR2 reads SYDVKM.

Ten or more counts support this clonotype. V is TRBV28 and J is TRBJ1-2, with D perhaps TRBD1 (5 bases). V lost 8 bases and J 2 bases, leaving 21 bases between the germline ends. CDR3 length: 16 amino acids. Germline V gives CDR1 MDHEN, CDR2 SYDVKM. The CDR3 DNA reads TGTGCCAGCTCTTTGGGACCAGCTTCGGCAAACTATGGCTACACCTTC. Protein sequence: CASSLGPASANYGYTF.

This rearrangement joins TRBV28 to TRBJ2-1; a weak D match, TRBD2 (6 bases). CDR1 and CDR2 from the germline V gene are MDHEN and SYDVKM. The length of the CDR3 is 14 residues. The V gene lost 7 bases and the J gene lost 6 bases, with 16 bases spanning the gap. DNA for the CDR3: TGTGCCAGCATTACCAGGGACTGGTCCAATGAGCAGTTCTTC. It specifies CASITRDWSNEQFF.

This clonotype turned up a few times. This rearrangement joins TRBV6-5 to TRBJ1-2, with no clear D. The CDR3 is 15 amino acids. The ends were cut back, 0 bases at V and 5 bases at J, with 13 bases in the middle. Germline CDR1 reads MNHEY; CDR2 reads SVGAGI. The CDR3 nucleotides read TGTGCCAGCAGTTACTCCCCGGGCAGATTTTATGGCTACACCTTC. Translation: CASSYSPGRFYGYTF.

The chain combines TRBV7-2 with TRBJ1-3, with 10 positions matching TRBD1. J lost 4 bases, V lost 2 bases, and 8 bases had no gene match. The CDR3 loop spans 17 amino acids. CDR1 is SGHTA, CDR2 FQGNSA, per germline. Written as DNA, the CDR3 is TGTGCCAGCAGCTTACAGGGGACAGGGGCTTTCGGAAACACCATATATTTT. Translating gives CASSLQGTGAFGNTIYF.

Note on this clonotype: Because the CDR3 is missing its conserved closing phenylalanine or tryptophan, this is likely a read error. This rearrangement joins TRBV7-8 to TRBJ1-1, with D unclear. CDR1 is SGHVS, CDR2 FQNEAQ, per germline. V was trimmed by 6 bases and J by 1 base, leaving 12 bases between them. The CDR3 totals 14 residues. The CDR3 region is CASRIGKENTEAFL. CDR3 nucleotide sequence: TGTGCCAGCAGGATAGGTAAGGAGAACACTGAAGCTTTCCTT.

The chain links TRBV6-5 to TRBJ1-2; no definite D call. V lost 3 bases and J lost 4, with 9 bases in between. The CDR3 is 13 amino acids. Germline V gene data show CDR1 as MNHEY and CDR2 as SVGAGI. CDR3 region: CASSYGSSYGYTF. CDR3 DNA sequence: TGTGCCAGCAGTTATGGCAGTTCCTATGGCTACACCTTC.

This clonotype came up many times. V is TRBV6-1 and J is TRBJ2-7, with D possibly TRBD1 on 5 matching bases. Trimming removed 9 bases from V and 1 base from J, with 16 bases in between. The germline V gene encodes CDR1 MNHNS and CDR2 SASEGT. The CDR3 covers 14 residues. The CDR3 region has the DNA TGTGCCAGTTCCCGCACAGGAATATCCTACGAGCAGTACTTC. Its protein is CASSRTGISYEQYF.

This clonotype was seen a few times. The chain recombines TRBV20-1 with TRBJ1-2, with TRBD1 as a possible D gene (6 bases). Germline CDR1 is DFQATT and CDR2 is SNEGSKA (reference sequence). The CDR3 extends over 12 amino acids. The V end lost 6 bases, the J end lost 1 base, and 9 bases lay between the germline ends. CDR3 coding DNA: TGCAGTGCCAGACAGGATAACTATGGCTACACCTTC. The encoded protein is CSARQDNYGYTF.

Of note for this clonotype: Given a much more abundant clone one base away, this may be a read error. The CDR3 DNA follows: TGTGCCGGCAGCTGGGCTAGCGGACTGGTGGGGGAGCAGTACTTC. This encodes CAGSWASGLVGEQYF. V gene TRBV7-2 combines with J gene TRBJ2-7; 7 bases agree with TRBD2. Germline V gene sequence: CDR1 SGHTA, CDR2 FQGNSA. The CDR3 is 15 amino acids.

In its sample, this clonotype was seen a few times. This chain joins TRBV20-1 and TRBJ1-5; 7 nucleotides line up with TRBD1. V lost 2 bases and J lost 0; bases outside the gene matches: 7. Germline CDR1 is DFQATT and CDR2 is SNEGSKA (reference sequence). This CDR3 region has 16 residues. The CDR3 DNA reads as TGCAGTGCTAGAAGTAACCGGGACAGTAGCAATCAGCCCCAGCATTTT. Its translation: CSARSNRDSSNQPQHF.

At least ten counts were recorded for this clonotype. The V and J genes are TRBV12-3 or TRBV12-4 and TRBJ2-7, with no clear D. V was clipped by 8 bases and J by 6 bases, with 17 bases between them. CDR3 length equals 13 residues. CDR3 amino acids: CASVPRKSCEQYF. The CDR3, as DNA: TGTGCCAGCGTCCCGCGCAAGAGTTGCGAGCAGTACTTC.

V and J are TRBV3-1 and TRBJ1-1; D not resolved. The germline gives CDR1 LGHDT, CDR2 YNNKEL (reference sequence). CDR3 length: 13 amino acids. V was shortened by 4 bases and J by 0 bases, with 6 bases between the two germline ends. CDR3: CASSPILNTEAFF. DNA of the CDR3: TGTGCCAGCAGCCCGATTTTGAACACTGAAGCTTTCTTT.

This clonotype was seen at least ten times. The CDR3 sequence: CASRGGQGGETQYF. The CDR3 DNA follows: TGTGCCAGCAGGGGGGGACAGGGAGGCGAGACCCAGTACTTC. This chain joins TRBV12-3 or TRBV12-4 and TRBJ2-5; TRBD1 aligns across 9 bases. The junction had 7 bases not matched to a gene; V was cut back by 6 bases and J by 5 bases. This CDR3 spans 14 amino acids.

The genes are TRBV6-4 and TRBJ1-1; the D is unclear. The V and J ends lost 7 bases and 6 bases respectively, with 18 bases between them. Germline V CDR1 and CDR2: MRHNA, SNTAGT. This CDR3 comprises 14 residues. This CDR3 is CASKTERGSAEAFF. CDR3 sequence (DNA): TGTGCCAGCAAAACTGAACGTGGTTCGGCTGAAGCTTTCTTT.

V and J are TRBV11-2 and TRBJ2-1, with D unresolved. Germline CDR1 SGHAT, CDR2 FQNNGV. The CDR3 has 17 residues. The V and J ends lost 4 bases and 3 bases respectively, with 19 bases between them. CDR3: CASSSHRLGPLYNEQFF. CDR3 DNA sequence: TGTGCCAGCAGCTCCCATAGGCTTGGGCCGCTCTACAATGAGCAGTTCTTC.

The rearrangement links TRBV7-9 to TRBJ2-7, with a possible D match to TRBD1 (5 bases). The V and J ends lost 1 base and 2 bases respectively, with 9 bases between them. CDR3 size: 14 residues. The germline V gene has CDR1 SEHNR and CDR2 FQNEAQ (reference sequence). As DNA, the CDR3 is TGTGCCAGCAGCTTAGGCGTCAGGGCCTACGAGCAGTACTTC. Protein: CASSLGVRAYEQYF.

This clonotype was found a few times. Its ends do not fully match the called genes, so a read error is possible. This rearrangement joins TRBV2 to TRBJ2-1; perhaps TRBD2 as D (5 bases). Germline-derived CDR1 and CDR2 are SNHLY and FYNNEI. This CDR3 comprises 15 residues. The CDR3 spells CASTEAVSNHNEQFF. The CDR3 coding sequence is TGTGCCAGCACTGAAGCGGTTTCAAACCACAATGAGCAGTTCTTC.

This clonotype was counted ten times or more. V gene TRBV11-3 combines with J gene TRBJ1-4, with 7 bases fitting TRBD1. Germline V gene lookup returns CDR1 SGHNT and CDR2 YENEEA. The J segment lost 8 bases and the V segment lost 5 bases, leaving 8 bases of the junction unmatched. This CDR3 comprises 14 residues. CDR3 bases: TGTGCCAGCAGCCTAGGCGGGACAGCGGAAAAACTGTTTTTT. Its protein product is CASSLGGTAEKLFF.

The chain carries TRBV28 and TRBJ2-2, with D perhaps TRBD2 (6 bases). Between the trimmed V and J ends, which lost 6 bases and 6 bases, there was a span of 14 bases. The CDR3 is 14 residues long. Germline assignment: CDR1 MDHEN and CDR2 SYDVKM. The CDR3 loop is CASRLGGSSGELFF. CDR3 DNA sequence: TGTGCCAGCAGGCTCGGGGGTAGTTCCGGGGAGCTGTTTTTT.

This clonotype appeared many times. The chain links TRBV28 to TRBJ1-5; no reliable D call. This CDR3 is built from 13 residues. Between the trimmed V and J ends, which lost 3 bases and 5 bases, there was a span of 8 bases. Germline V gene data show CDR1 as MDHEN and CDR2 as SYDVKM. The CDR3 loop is CASSLRSDQPQHF. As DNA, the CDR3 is TGTGCCAGCAGTTTGAGGAGCGATCAGCCCCAGCATTTT.

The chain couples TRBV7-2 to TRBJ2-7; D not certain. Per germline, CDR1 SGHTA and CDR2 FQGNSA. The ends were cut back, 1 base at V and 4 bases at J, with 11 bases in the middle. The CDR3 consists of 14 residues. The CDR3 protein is CASSLDQWSYEQYF. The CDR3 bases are TGTGCCAGCAGCTTAGATCAATGGTCGTACGAGCAGTACTTC.

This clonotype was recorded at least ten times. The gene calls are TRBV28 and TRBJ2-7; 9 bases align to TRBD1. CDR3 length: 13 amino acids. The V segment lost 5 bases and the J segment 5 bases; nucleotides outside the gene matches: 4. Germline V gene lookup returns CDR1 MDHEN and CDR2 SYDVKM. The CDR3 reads CASSPGQGNEQYF. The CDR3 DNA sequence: TGTGCCAGCAGTCCCGGACAGGGGAACGAGCAGTACTTC.

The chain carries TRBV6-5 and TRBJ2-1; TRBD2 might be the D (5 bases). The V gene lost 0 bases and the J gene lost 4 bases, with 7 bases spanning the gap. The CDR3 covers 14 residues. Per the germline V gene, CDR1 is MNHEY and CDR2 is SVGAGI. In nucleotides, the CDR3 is TGTGCCAGCAGTTACTCTCGGGGTTACAATGAGCAGTTCTTC. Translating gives CASSYSRGYNEQFF.

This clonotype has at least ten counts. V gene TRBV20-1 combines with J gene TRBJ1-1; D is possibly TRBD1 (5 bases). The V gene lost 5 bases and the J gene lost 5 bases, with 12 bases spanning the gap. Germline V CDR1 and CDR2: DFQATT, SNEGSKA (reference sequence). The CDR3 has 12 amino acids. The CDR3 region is CSASGGLTEAFF. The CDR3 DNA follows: TGCAGTGCTTCGGGGGGTTTGACTGAAGCTTTCTTT.

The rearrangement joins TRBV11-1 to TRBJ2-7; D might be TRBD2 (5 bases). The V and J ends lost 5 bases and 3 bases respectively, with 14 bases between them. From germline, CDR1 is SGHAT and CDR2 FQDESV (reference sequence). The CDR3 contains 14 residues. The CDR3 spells CASSLEAVSYEQYF. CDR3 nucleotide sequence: TGTGCCAGCAGCCTTGAAGCGGTTAGCTACGAGCAGTACTTC.